These 5 T cell receptor beta chains were sequenced from one sample in a study of T cells expressing NK-cell markers. TCRdb re-analyzed the 5' RACE reads; it lists each CDR3 protein once, without DNA. In all, the sample yields a few hundred thousand distinct CDR3 sequences. The sequenced material came from blood T cells: a sorted CD56 or NKG2C T cell subset, CD4+ or CD8+ T cells, or bulk PBMC T cells (not recorded which). The receptors come from a young man in good health.

The CDR3 sequence is CSALRWDRGQNTDTQYF. The chain joins TRBV29-1 to TRBJ2-3; TCRdb lists TRBD1, though no DNA is available to test this call. This CDR3 region has 17 residues. CDR1 and CDR2 from the germline V gene are SQVTM and ANQGSEA.

The CDR3 loop is CASSRQQATNEKLFF. V gene TRBV12-3 or TRBV12-4 combines with J gene TRBJ1-4. The CDR3 is 15 residues long.

The rearrangement joins TRBV18 to TRBJ1-1; TCRdb's D call of TRBD1 is untestable without DNA. The CDR3 is 13 amino acids. Germline V gene data show CDR1 as KGHSH and CDR2 as LQKENI. This CDR3 reads CASSLDREGAAFF.

This chain uses TRBV7-6 with TRBJ2-1; TCRdb's assignment of TRBD1 cannot be checked, as there is no DNA. The CDR3 has 12 residues. Germline V lookup: CDR1 SGHVS, CDR2 FNYEAQ. This CDR3 reads CASSLVGAEQFF.

The CDR3 here is CASSFFGPSDSYEQYF. This sequence joins TRBV12-3 or TRBV12-4 and TRBJ2-7; TCRdb's D call, TRBD2, is unchecked because there is no DNA. This CDR3 comprises 16 residues.